Each of the 18 T cell receptor beta chains below was sequenced from the same sample in a study of patients and donors after allogeneic stem cell transplantation. Each CDR3 protein gets one entry after TCRdb re-called the RT-PCR reads with MiXCR. The table includes 20,000 or so distinct CDR3 sequences, approximately 28% detected once. Sequenced input: blood, either unsorted or a sorted T cell fraction (not recorded which). The source is a human donor who was either an allogeneic HSCT recipient or a stem cell or donor lymphocyte infusion donor (not recorded which). It is not recorded whose cells these are; they may come from a transplant donor.

This clonotype was detected only a few times. V gene TRBV20-1 combines with J gene TRBJ1-1, with D tentatively TRBD1 (6 bases). Germline V gives CDR1 DFQATT, CDR2 SNEGSKA (reference sequence). V lost 6 bases, J lost 4 bases, and 12 bases lay in between. This CDR3 comprises 12 residues. The CDR3 spells CSATRQATEAFF. The CDR3 DNA is TGCAGTGCAACCCGACAGGCCACTGAAGCTTTCTTT.

This clonotype was recorded at least ten times. The J gene is TRBJ1-5, the V gene TRBV28; possibly TRBD1 for D (5 bases). This CDR3 comprises 16 residues. V was shortened by 6 bases and J by 7 bases, with 22 bases between the two germline ends. Germline values: CDR1 MDHEN, CDR2 SYDVKM. The CDR3 DNA is TGTGCCAGCAGGATTACTAGGAGGGGAAGGAAACAGCCCCAGCATTTT. Amino acids: CASRITRRGRKQPQHF.

This clonotype has just a few counts. This sequence joins TRBV9 and TRBJ1-1; D is ambiguous. The V gene's germline CDR1 is SGDLS and CDR2 YYNGEE. The V end was cut by 0 bases, the J end by 5 bases, with 11 bases between. The CDR3 has 14 residues. The CDR3, as DNA: TGTGCCAGCAGCGTAGACGTAGGTCGGACTGAAGCTTTCTTT. This gives the protein CASSVDVGRTEAFF.

The V and J genes are TRBV5-1 and TRBJ1-2; no clear D. Germline V CDR1 and CDR2: SGHRS, YFSETQ. The CDR3 totals 14 residues. V was trimmed by 4 bases and J by 4 bases, leaving 14 bases between them. CDR3 protein: CASSHRTDSYGYTF. The CDR3 region has the DNA TGCGCCAGCAGCCATAGGACGGATTCCTATGGCTACACCTTC.

The chain carries TRBV20-1 and TRBJ1-6, with D possibly being TRBD1 (5 bases). V lost 3 bases and J lost 0, with 9 bases in between. The CDR3 sequence is 15 residues long. Per germline, CDR1 DFQATT and CDR2 SNEGSKA (reference sequence). In nucleotides, the CDR3 is TGCAGTGCTAGTAAGGGGAGCTCCTATAATTCACCCCTCCACTTT. Its protein is CSASKGSSYNSPLHF.

The chain carries TRBV20-1 and TRBJ1-5; D might be TRBD1 (5 bases). Looked up from germline, CDR1 is DFQATT and CDR2 is SNEGSKA (reference sequence). This CDR3 has 14 amino acids. V lost 0 bases, J lost 3 bases, and 9 bases lay in between. This CDR3 is CSARDRQNNQPQHF. The DNA for the CDR3 is TGCAGTGCTAGAGATAGACAGAACAATCAGCCCCAGCATTTT.

The chain has TRBV7-2 and TRBJ1-3, with D uncertain. With 2 bases removed from V and 1 base from J, the gap between germline ends came to 6 bases. Per the germline V gene, CDR1 is SGHTA and CDR2 is FQGNSA. The CDR3 is 14 residues long. CDR3 bases: TGTGCCAGCAGCTTATGGGCATCTGGAAACACCATATATTTT. Protein sequence: CASSLWASGNTIYF.

This clonotype was recorded a few times. The J gene is TRBJ2-7, the V gene TRBV12-3 or TRBV12-4; 8 positions agree with TRBD1. The CDR3 has 14 amino acids. Unmatched junction bases numbered 4, after V lost 5 bases and J lost 1 base. CDR3 bases: TGTGCCAGCAGTCTTCGACAGGGGTCCTACGAGCAGTACTTC. Translation: CASSLRQGSYEQYF.

This clonotype was observed at least ten times. This rearrangement joins TRBV7-9 to TRBJ2-5; no clear D gene. V lost 5 bases and J 5 bases, leaving 9 bases between the germline ends. The CDR3 sequence is 12 residues long. CDR1 is SEHNR, CDR2 FQNEAQ, per germline (reference sequence). This CDR3 reads CASSAIGETQYF. The CDR3 DNA reads TGTGCCAGCAGCGCCATCGGGGAGACCCAGTACTTC.

This chain links TRBV29-1 with TRBJ2-3; D is possibly TRBD1 (6 bases). Trimming left V 3 bases short and J 0 bases short, with 10 bases between. The CDR3 extends over 14 amino acids. From germline, CDR1 is SQVTM and CDR2 ANQGSEA. The CDR3 DNA reads TGCAGCGTTGAGCAGGGGCACAGCACAGATACGCAGTATTTT. It is translated as CSVEQGHSTDTQYF.

The chain uses TRBV2 and TRBJ1-4, with 7 bases matching TRBD1. The J segment lost 5 bases and the V segment lost 10 bases, leaving 10 bases of the junction unmatched. Germline V gives CDR1 SNHLY, CDR2 FYNNEI. The CDR3 totals 14 residues. The CDR3 loop reads CATSEGTVNEKLFF. As DNA, the CDR3 is TGTGCCACTTCGGAAGGGACAGTCAATGAAAAACTGTTTTTT.

J is TRBJ2-7 and V is TRBV6-5; TRBD2 matches 10 bases. Germline-derived CDR1 and CDR2 are MNHEY and SVGAGI. V lost 6 bases, J lost 3 bases, and 2 bases stayed unmatched. The CDR3 length is 13 residues. Here the CDR3 DNA reads TGTGCCAGCAGGGTAGCGGGGGGCTACGAGCAGTACGTC. It specifies CASRVAGGYEQYV.

This clonotype was detected once. The chain joins TRBV13 to TRBJ2-7; possible D gene TRBD1, 5 bases. Trimming removed 2 bases at V and 8 bases at J, with 13 bases between. This CDR3 contains 13 residues. Looked up from germline, CDR1 is PRHDT and CDR2 is FYEKMQ (reference sequence). The CDR3 sequence is CASSLTGLEKQYV. The CDR3 region has the DNA TGTGCCAGCAGCTTAACAGGCCTTGAAAAGCAGTACGTC.

The chain uses TRBV28 and TRBJ2-5; D unclear. Trimming shortened V by 5 bases and J by 6 bases, and 10 bases separated the two germline ends. In germline, CDR1 is MDHEN, CDR2 SYDVKM. The CDR3 has 12 amino acids. The CDR3 DNA reads as TGTGCCAGCAGTCCCCTTTGGAAGACCCAGTACTTC. Encoded protein: CASSPLWKTQYF.

CDR3 DNA sequence: TGTGCCAGCAGCTCCCGACAGGGAATGACCTCACCCCTCCACTTT. Its translation: CASSSRQGMTSPLHF. The chain uses TRBV11-2 and TRBJ1-6; TRBD1 agrees at 7 bases. Germline values: CDR1 SGHAT, CDR2 FQNNGV. CDR3 size: 15 residues. Germline trimming cut 4 bases from V and 10 bases from J; bases unmatched to any gene: 10.

The gene calls are TRBV20-1 and TRBJ2-1; 7 bases fit TRBD2. After removal of 0 bases from V and 5 bases from J, the junction contained 10 bases not matched to a gene. The CDR3 spans 16 residues. Germline CDR1 DFQATT, CDR2 SNEGSKA (reference sequence). CDR3 region: CSARDPQRGGDNEQFF. CDR3 nucleotide sequence: TGCAGTGCTAGAGATCCCCAACGCGGGGGAGACAATGAGCAGTTCTTC.

This clonotype was found a few times. This chain connects TRBV6-2 or TRBV6-3 to TRBJ1-5; D is uncertain. The CDR3 covers 13 residues. CDR1 and CDR2 (germline): MNHEY, SVGEGT. V dropped 6 bases and J dropped 11 bases, with 17 bases sitting between them. The DNA of the CDR3 is TGTGCCAGCAGATTAGACGGATCCCGGTCCCAGCATTTT. Its translation is CASRLDGSRSQHF.

The V call is TRBV5-5, the J call TRBJ1-5, with D perhaps TRBD1 (5 bases). Deletions cut 3 bases from V and 1 base from J, with 5 bases between. CDR1 and CDR2 from the germline V gene are SGHKS and YYEKEE (reference sequence). The CDR3 is 13 residues long. The CDR3 DNA sequence: TGTGCCAGCAGCTGGGGCAGCAATCAGCCCCAGCATTTT. This translates into CASSWGSNQPQHF.